The clone carrying this T cell receptor (beta chain) has ten or more counts. No antigen is known for it. This CDR3 spans 16 amino acids. The germline CDR1 and CDR2 sequences are MNHNY and SVGAGI (reference sequence). The V segment lost 5 bases and the J segment 2 bases; nucleotides outside the gene matches: 8. The data belong to a study of T cells after yellow fever vaccination. General study results and limits: The secondary response showed a weaker magnitude and a faster peak, day 5 versus 15. Relatively few clonotypes were ones that appeared in both CD4 and CD8 compartments.

TCRdb processed the 5' RACE reads anew with MiXCR; each CDR3 protein has one entry. The table records hundreds of thousands of distinct CDR3 sequences, roughly 4% of them present only once. This receptor was obtained from a man aged 18 to 29 who received the YFV17D yellow fever vaccine. This chain links TRBV6-6 with TRBJ1-2; TRBD1 matches at 10 bases. Sequenced here: PBMCs, sampled on the day of the yellow fever booster vaccination. The CDR3 is CASSPPGTGVNYGYTF. The DNA for the CDR3 is TGTGCCAGCAGTCCGCCCGGGACAGGGGTCAACTATGGCTACACCTTC.